This T cell receptor (beta chain) was identified during a study of T cell responses to AZD1222 COVID-19 vaccine. Study-wide results and caveats: Sampling captured repertoires only after the peak T cell response. Donors were mostly white British, more females; clonal diversity possibly underestimated. The CD4 TCRs associated with vaccination extended across spike and predominated at 160-218 and 743-854.

Trimming took 3 bases from V and 2 from J; bases not matched to a gene: 5. The CDR3 runs to 16 residues. The V gene's germline CDR1 is LNHDA and CDR2 SQIVND (reference sequence). Of note for this clone: Its specificity is unknown.

Repertoires were generated with immunoSEQ multiplex PCR, while TCRdb's copy carries only in-frame clones and drops some. Of about 110,000 clones in the sample, over 85% are singletons; the top ten hold about 3%. Source: peripheral blood, taken on day 0 of MenACWY control vaccination. The chain carries TRBV19 and TRBJ2-3; 10 nucleotides match TRBD2. The receptor comes from an adult in good health. The CDR3, as DNA: TGTGCCAGTAGTATGTCAGCGGGGGGGATCACAGATACGCAGTATTTT. The encoded protein is CASSMSAGGITDTQYF.